This T cell receptor beta chain derives from a study of chemoradiotherapy in HPV16-positive cancers. General observations from the study: Candidate HPV-specific clones and E7-related TCR motifs grew in tumor during treatment.

With regard to this clone: Its antigen remains unidentified.

Sequenced by immunoSEQ multiplex PCR; TCRdb stores in-frame clones only, minus some. The sample holds 53,000 or so clones; around nine tenths are singletons and the top ten take 3% to 4%. The CDR3 runs to 15 residues. Germline trimming cut 10 bases from V and 3 bases from J; bases unmatched to any gene: 10. CDR1 MNHNS and CDR2 SASEGT come from the germline V gene. V usage is TRBV6-1 and J usage is TRBJ2-3; 10 nucleotides agree with TRBD1. The TCR comes from a human donor with HPV-associated anogenital cancer. The specimen was blood, collected from a patient who underwent chemoradiotherapy. The CDR3 loop is CATTAGTGDTDTQYF. The CDR3 DNA sequence: TGTGCCACCACAGCGGGGACAGGGGATACAGATACGCAGTATTTT.